This T cell receptor beta chain was sequenced during a study of shared clonotypes between healthy human individuals. With regard to this clone: What it binds is unknown.

Assay used: immunoSEQ multiplex PCR; TCRdb lists only in-frame clones, some missing. The sample has under 2.5 million clones, roughly 92% seen once. J lost 3 bases, V lost 1 base, and 11 bases had no gene match. Germline assignment: CDR1 MGHRA and CDR2 YSYEKL. CDR3 length equals 17 residues. Study results and caveats: Non-shared clonotypes were found to have lower generation probabilities than the clonotypes that were shared by all four of the sorted-subset donors. Blood was the only sampled material, and tissue repertoires likely differ.

The sequenced sample was naive CD4+ T cells from PBMCs. Regarding subset: CD45RA+ positively selected. This TCR came from a man aged 18 to 35 in good health. Some clones in this sample may be carry-over from other donors' samples. V is TRBV4-1 and J is TRBJ1-2, with TRBD1 identical over 7 bases. CDR3 residues: CASSQVPIQGVDYGYTF. CDR3 DNA sequence: TGCGCCAGCAGCCAAGTCCCGATCCAGGGGGTGGACTATGGCTACACCTTC.